The entry that follows covers one T cell receptor (beta chain) sequence. Its antigen is undetermined. The data were produced by immunoSEQ multiplex PCR, yet TCRdb's version contains in-frame clones alone and is incomplete. The data show around 64,000 clones, with 87% seen just once and approximately 1.2% held by the top ten. These data are taken from a study of OX40 agonist ivuxolimab in advanced cancers. Whole-study results and caveats: The expanded peripheral T cells' antigen specificity was not determined.

Drawing of blood for sampling happened at baseline, at cycle 4 day 1, and at cycle 7 day 1. The TCR was taken from an adult with an advanced solid tumor such as melanoma, head and neck, liver or kidney cancer. The sequencing here drew on CD4+ or CD8+ T cells sorted from blood, taken in a trial of the OX40 agonist ivuxolimab.

CDR3: CASRDRGRQETQYF. The CDR3 bases are TGTGCCAGCAGGGACAGGGGGCGGCAAGAGACCCAGTACTTC. The V gene is TRBV27, the J gene TRBJ2-5; 11 nucleotides match TRBD1. CDR1 is MNHEY and CDR2 is SMNVEV in the germline V gene (reference sequence). J was trimmed by 2 bases and V by 6 bases; bases with no gene match: 2. The CDR3 is made up of 14 amino acids.